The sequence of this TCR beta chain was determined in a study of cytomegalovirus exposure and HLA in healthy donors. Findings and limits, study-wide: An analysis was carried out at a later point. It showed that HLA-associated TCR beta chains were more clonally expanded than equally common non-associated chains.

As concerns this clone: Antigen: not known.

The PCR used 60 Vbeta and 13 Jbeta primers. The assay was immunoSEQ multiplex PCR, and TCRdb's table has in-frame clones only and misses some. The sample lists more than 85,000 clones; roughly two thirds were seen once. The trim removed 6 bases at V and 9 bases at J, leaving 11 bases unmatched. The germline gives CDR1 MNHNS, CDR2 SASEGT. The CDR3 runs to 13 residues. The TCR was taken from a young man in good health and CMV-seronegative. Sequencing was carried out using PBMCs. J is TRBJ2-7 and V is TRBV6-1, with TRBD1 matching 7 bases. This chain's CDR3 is CASRDRIIGAQYF. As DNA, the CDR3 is TGTGCCAGCAGGGACAGGATCATAGGAGCGCAGTACTTC.